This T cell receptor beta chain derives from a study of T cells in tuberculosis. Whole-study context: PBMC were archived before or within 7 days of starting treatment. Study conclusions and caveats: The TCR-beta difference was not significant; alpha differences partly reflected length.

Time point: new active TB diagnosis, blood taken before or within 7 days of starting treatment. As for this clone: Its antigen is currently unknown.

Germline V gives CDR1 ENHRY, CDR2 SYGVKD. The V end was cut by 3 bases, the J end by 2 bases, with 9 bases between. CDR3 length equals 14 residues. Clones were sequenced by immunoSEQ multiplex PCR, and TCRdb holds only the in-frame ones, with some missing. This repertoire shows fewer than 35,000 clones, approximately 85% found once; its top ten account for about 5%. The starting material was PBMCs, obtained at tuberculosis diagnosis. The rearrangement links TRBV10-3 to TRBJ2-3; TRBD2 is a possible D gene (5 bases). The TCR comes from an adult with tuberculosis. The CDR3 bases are TGTGCCATCAGTGAAGGGAGTAACACAGATACGCAGTATTTT. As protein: CAISEGSNTDTQYF.